One sample yielded the 9 T cell receptor beta chains listed below, sequenced in a study of brain T cells in children with intractable seizures. TCRdb keeps only in-frame clones here, not all; method: immunoSEQ multiplex PCR. The table shows approximately 330,000 clones, with 93% occurring only once. Time point reported: blood from clinic visit 5 months post-surgery; TSC patient then seizure free. This material consisted of peripheral blood, taken 4 to 5 months after surgery. The receptors originated from a boy in the first two years of life with tuberous sclerosis and intractable seizures.

The rearrangement links TRBV25-1 to TRBJ1-1, with D hard to call. Looked up from germline, CDR1 is MGHDK and CDR2 is SYGVNS. The CDR3 runs 15 residues. Deletions cut 1 base from V and 10 bases from J, with 19 bases between. CDR3 amino acids: CASSEFGSSPPGAFF. The CDR3, as DNA: TGTGCCAGCAGTGAATTCGGGAGCTCCCCACCGGGAGCTTTCTTT.

The chain couples TRBV3-1 (or the pseudogene TRBV3-2) to TRBJ1-1; D is undetermined. Germline V gene sequence: CDR1 LGHDT, CDR2 YNNKEL (reference sequence). The length of the CDR3 is 13 residues. With 0 bases removed from V and 3 bases from J, the gap between germline ends came to 5 bases. For the CDR3, the DNA is TGTGCCAGCAGCCAAGATCCGGACACTGAAGCTTTCTTT. This encodes CASSQDPDTEAFF.

Concerning this clone: At the DNA level, this CDR3 is encoded by other sequences in the same sample as well. The chain recombines TRBV7-9 with TRBJ2-7; 9 bases are shared with TRBD1. V was pared by 3 bases and J by 4 bases, with 1 base of the junction left unmatched. CDR3 length: 13 amino acids. Germline V lookup: CDR1 SEHNR, CDR2 FQNEAQ (reference sequence). This chain's CDR3 is CASSFDRGYEQYF. CDR3 nucleotides: TGTGCCAGCAGCTTCGACAGGGGGTACGAGCAGTACTTC.

The table lists this clone with a few counts. The rearrangement uses TRBV9 and TRBJ2-2; TRBD2 might be the D (6 bases). This CDR3 is 16 amino acids long. The germline V gene encodes CDR1 SGDLS and CDR2 YYNGEE. Trimming left V 1 base short and J 6 bases short, with 16 bases between. CDR3 nucleotide sequence: TGTGCCAGCAGCGTAATGGGAGGACGGGATTCCGGGGAGCTGTTTTTT. Translated, it gives CASSVMGGRDSGELFF.

This clone came up once. The rearrangement links TRBV7-9 to TRBJ2-5, with unresolved D. Trimming stripped 3 bases from V and 4 bases from J, with 3 bases between. This CDR3 has 11 amino acids. Germline-derived CDR1 and CDR2 are SEHNR and FQNEAQ (reference sequence). For the CDR3, the DNA is TGTGCCAGCAGCTTTTTAGAGACCCAGTACTTC. Translated, it gives CASSFLETQYF.

Details on this clone: The DNA is left out, because the CDR3 cannot be placed on it with certainty; the CDR3 is given as TCRdb lists it. This chain joins TRBV19 and TRBJ1-5. Germline CDR1 is LNHDA and CDR2 is SQIVND (reference sequence). Both ends counted, the CDR3 spans 17 residues. The CDR3 reads CASSISFGNGGNQPQHF.

With regard to this clone: The same CDR3 is also encoded by other DNA sequences in this sample. The J gene is TRBJ2-7, the V gene TRBV7-3, with a tentative D call TRBD2 (6 bases). This CDR3 spans 14 amino acids. The germline gives CDR1 SGHTA, CDR2 FQGTGA. Trimming stripped 3 bases from V and 4 bases from J, with 13 bases between. The CDR3 coding sequence is TGTGCCAGCAGCTTGGGGGGAACGGGGTACGAGCAGTACTTC. Translating gives CASSLGGTGYEQYF.

V usage is TRBV5-5 and J usage is TRBJ2-1; D may be TRBD1 or TRBD2 (5 bases each). There are 14 residues in the CDR3. CDR1 and CDR2 from the germline V gene are SGHKS and YYEKEE (reference sequence). V lost 4 bases, J lost 9 bases, and 17 bases lay in between. The CDR3 sequence is CASSPWSGTGEQFF. CDR3 DNA sequence: TGTGCCAGCAGCCCATGGTCCGGGACCGGTGAGCAGTTCTTC.

The chain combines TRBV11-3 with TRBJ2-5, with 8 positions matching TRBD2. J was trimmed by 4 bases and V by 1 base; bases with no gene match: 11. There are 17 residues in the CDR3. CDR1 SGHNT and CDR2 YENEEA come from the germline V gene. CDR3 bases: TGTGCCAGCAGCTTAGCGTTCGGTAGCGGGGCCGGAGAGACCCAGTACTTC. Translated: CASSLAFGSGAGETQYF.